These 30 T cell receptor beta chains were all obtained from the same sample, sequenced in a study of blood T cell repertoires in COVID-19. This table comes from immunoSEQ multiplex PCR, and its TCRdb copy is limited to in-frame clones, with some not included. The profile shows more than 200,000 clones, around four fifths of them singletons. Input material: peripheral blood. These receptors were taken from a woman older than 75 with COVID-19, enrolled during active disease.

The chain uses TRBV12-3 or TRBV12-4 and TRBJ1-2; D is ambiguous. V lost 6 bases to trimming and J lost 3 bases, with 11 bases between them. The CDR3 spans 13 residues. CDR3 coding DNA: TGTGCCAGCAGGAGAGTGGGCGACTATGGCTACACCTTC. Translation gives CASRRVGDYGYTF.

This rearrangement joins TRBV3-1 (or the pseudogene TRBV3-2) to TRBJ2-1, with 8 bases identical to TRBD2. Germline loops: CDR1 LGHDT, CDR2 YNNKEL (reference sequence). V dropped 11 bases and J dropped 1; count of bases not matched to a gene: 13. There are 16 residues in the CDR3. DNA of the CDR3: TGTGCCCGCGGGGGGCGGGGGCCGTATTCCTACAATGAGCAGTTCTTC. It yields the protein CARGGRGPYSYNEQFF.

This chain connects TRBV27 to TRBJ1-5; D might be TRBD1 (5 bases). The CDR3 is 14 amino acids. V was clipped by 6 bases and J by 5 bases, with 14 bases between them. Germline assignment: CDR1 MNHEY and CDR2 SMNVEV (reference sequence). The CDR3: CASSRYRSDQPQHF. The CDR3 bases are TGTGCCAGCAGCCGATACAGGTCCGATCAGCCCCAGCATTTT.

In DNA, the CDR3 is TGCGCCAGCAGCCGAAGCCTCCAAGAGACCCAGTACTTC. This codes for CASSRSLQETQYF. V is TRBV5-1 and J is TRBJ2-5, with D uncertain. Trimming shortened V by 4 bases and J by 1 base, and 8 bases separated the two germline ends. CDR1 is SGHRS and CDR2 is YFSETQ in the germline V gene. The CDR3 spans 13 residues.

The V call is TRBV5-8, the J call TRBJ2-3; D is unclear. The CDR3 extends over 13 amino acids. CDR1 is SGHTS and CDR2 is YDEGEE in the germline V gene. Deletions cut 0 bases from V and 3 bases from J, with 5 bases between. The CDR3 region is CASSLDQTDTQYF. The CDR3, as DNA: TGTGCCAGCAGCTTGGACCAGACAGATACGCAGTATTTT.

The count of this clone is one. The rearrangement uses TRBV24-1 and TRBJ1-5, with D possibly being TRBD1 (5 bases). This CDR3 contains 15 residues. Trimming stripped 4 bases from V and 4 bases from J, with 13 bases between. Germline V gives CDR1 KGHDR, CDR2 SFDVKD. The CDR3 loop reads CATSEKGLANQPQHF. DNA for the CDR3: TGTGCCACCAGTGAAAAGGGACTAGCAAATCAGCCCCAGCATTTT.

In DNA, the CDR3 is TGTGCCAGCAGTGAGGGACAGTGGTATAATTCACCCCTCCACTTT. Translated, it gives CASSEGQWYNSPLHF. V is TRBV2 and J is TRBJ1-6; TRBD1 matches at 7 bases. CDR1 and CDR2 from the germline V gene are SNHLY and FYNNEI. This CDR3 contains 15 residues. The J segment lost 4 bases and the V segment lost 3 bases, leaving 3 bases of the junction unmatched.

V and J are TRBV29-1 and TRBJ1-5; no clear D. The CDR3 has 13 amino acids. The germline V gene has CDR1 SQVTM and CDR2 ANQGSEA. The CDR3, as DNA: TGCAGATCAGGCCCTACACCCCCTCAGCCCCAGCATTTT. It yields the protein CRSGPTPPQPQHF.

V usage is TRBV20-1 and J usage is TRBJ1-1; D not resolved. The CDR3 sequence is 11 residues long. Germline CDR1 is DFQATT and CDR2 is SNEGSKA (reference sequence). V shed 5 bases and J shed 4 bases, with 8 bases lying between them. CDR3 sequence reads: CSAERGTEAFF. CDR3 coding DNA: TGCAGTGCTGAACGGGGCACTGAAGCTTTCTTT.

This chain connects TRBV7-8 to TRBJ2-2; D is perhaps TRBD1 (6 bases). This CDR3 is built from 13 residues. Per the germline V gene, CDR1 is SGHVS and CDR2 is FQNEAQ. CDR3 DNA: TGTGGGAGTGGGGGCCGTCTGGCCGGGGAGCTGTTTTTT. Translated: CGSGGRLAGELFF. Combining the CDR3 with reference TRBV7-8 and TRBJ2-2 gives the whole variable domain GAGVSQSPRYKVAKRGQDVALRCDPISGHVSLFWYQQALGQGPEFLTYFQNEAQLDKSGLPSDRFFAERPEGSVSTLKIQRTQQEDSAVYLCGSGGRLAGELFFGEGSRLTVL.

This chain joins TRBV21-1 and TRBJ1-1; the table calls TRBD1, which could not be checked here. TRBV21-1 counts as a pseudogene. This CDR3 has 12 residues. CDR3 sequence reads: CASSKGGKDRDF. DNA for the CDR3: TGTGCCAGCAGCAAAGGTGGCAAGGACAGGGACTTT.

This clone was picked up one time. The J gene is TRBJ1-2, the V gene TRBV6-5; D gene uncertain. The CDR3 loop spans 12 amino acids. Deletions cut 11 bases from V and 8 bases from J, with 18 bases between. Germline V gives CDR1 MNHEY, CDR2 SVGAGI. The CDR3 reads CALTERGHGYTF. DNA for the CDR3: TGTGCCTTGACGGAGCGCGGGCACGGCTACACCTTC.

The V gene is TRBV7-9, the J gene TRBJ1-2; D remains unclear. The V gene lost 5 bases and the J gene lost 3 bases, with 10 bases spanning the gap. Germline loops: CDR1 SEHNR, CDR2 FQNEAQ (reference sequence). There are 13 residues in the CDR3. The CDR3 protein is CASSPEAYYGYTF. The CDR3 DNA reads TGTGCCAGCAGCCCCGAGGCTTACTATGGCTACACCTTC.

The V call is TRBV2, the J call TRBJ2-1, with unresolved D. The CDR3 length is 12 residues. Germline-derived CDR1 and CDR2 are SNHLY and FYNNEI. The germline V and J ends were trimmed by 1 base and 12 bases, with 10 bases remaining between them. The CDR3 nucleotides are TGTGCCAGCAGTGAAGTGGGCCATAGGCAGTTCTTC. This gives the protein CASSEVGHRQFF. The full variable domain, completed using reference TRBV2 and TRBJ2-1, is EPEVTQTPSHQVTQMGQEVILRCVPISNHLYFYWYRQILGQKVEFLVSFYNNEISEKSEIFDDQFSVERPDGSNFTLKIRSTKLEDSAMYFCASSEVGHRQFFGPGTRLTVL.

The chain is built from TRBV6-5 and TRBJ2-1; maybe TRBD2 (5 bases). This CDR3 has 14 amino acids. The germline CDR1 and CDR2 sequences are MNHEY and SVGAGI. The V end lost 4 bases, the J end lost 8 bases, and 15 bases lay between the germline ends. CDR3: CASSLRVRDHEQFF. The DNA for the CDR3 is TGTGCCAGCAGTTTGAGGGTCCGAGACCATGAGCAGTTCTTC.

This clone appeared a single time. The chain joins TRBV24-1 to TRBJ2-5; no reliable D call. Trimming shortened V by 6 bases and J by 7 bases, and 11 bases separated the two germline ends. CDR3 length: 12 amino acids. CDR1 and CDR2 (germline): KGHDR, SFDVKD. The CDR3 sequence: CATSNSRGTQYF. CDR3 sequence (DNA): TGTGCCACCAGTAACTCCAGAGGGACCCAGTACTTC.

The CDR3 sequence: CASSDGPYASTDTQYF. CDR3 DNA: TGCGCCAGCAGCGATGGGCCCTACGCAAGCACAGATACGCAGTATTTT. The chain uses TRBV5-1 and TRBJ2-3; D is ambiguous. The CDR3 is 16 amino acids. The V end lost 4 bases, the J end lost 0 bases, and 15 bases lay between the germline ends. Germline V CDR1 and CDR2: SGHRS, YFSETQ.

The gene calls are TRBV28 and TRBJ1-4; 9 nucleotides match TRBD1. The CDR3 extends over 17 amino acids. The V segment lost 6 bases and the J segment 8 bases; nucleotides outside the gene matches: 16. Germline values: CDR1 MDHEN, CDR2 SYDVKM. CDR3 sequence (DNA): TGTGCCAGCAGGAAGACAGGGGGTGGGATTCCAGGGGAAAAACTGTTTTTT. Translated: CASRKTGGGIPGEKLFF. Full variable domain (missing parts from reference TRBV28 and TRBJ1-4): DVKVTQSSRYLVKRTGEKVFLECVQDMDHENMFWYRQDPGLGLRLIYFSYDVKMKEKGDIPEGYSVSREKKERFSLILESASTNQTSMYLCASRKTGGGIPGEKLFFGSGTQLSVL.

The gene calls are TRBV7-9 and TRBJ1-2; TRBD1 matches 11 bases. Germline loops: CDR1 SEHNR, CDR2 FQNEAQ (reference sequence). Trimming cost V 2 bases and J 1 base; bases outside gene matches: 3. The CDR3 spans 16 residues. This chain's CDR3 is CASSLSGTGGNYGYTF. The DNA for the CDR3 is TGTGCCAGCAGCTTAAGTGGGACAGGGGGTAACTATGGCTACACCTTC.

This CDR3 is CASSFDRNTGELFF. The CDR3 DNA follows: TGCGCCAGCAGCTTCGACAGGAACACCGGGGAGCTGTTTTTT. The genes are TRBV5-1 and TRBJ2-2; a weak D match, TRBD1 (5 bases). The CDR3 runs to 14 residues. Trimming cost V 2 bases and J 1 base, with 6 bases left between them. Per germline, CDR1 SGHRS and CDR2 YFSETQ.

This clone was counted a few times. The rearrangement links TRBV5-1 to TRBJ1-2; 7 bases are a match to TRBD1. CDR1 is SGHRS and CDR2 is YFSETQ in the germline V gene. The CDR3 covers 14 residues. Unmatched junction bases numbered 10, after V lost 6 bases and J lost 5 bases. CDR3 amino acids: CASNLGQESYGYTF. The CDR3, as DNA: TGCGCCAGCAATCTCGGACAGGAAAGTTATGGCTACACCTTC.

The chain carries TRBV14 and TRBJ2-2, with D possibly matching TRBD1 (5 bases). V lost 1 base and J 7 bases, leaving 10 bases between the germline ends. CDR1 SGHDN and CDR2 FVKESK come from the germline V gene. The CDR3 runs 14 residues. The CDR3 DNA follows: TGTGCCAGCAGCCAAGTCTGGGGCGTCGGGGAGCTGTTTTTT. Translating it yields CASSQVWGVGELFF. Full variable domain (rest looked up from reference TRBV14 and TRBJ2-2): EAGVTQFPSHSVIEKGQTVTLRCDPISGHDNLYWYRRVMGKEIKFLLHFVKESKQDESGMPNNRFLAERTGGTYSTLKVQPAELEDSGVYFCASSQVWGVGELFFGEGSRLTVL.

The gene calls are TRBV11-3 and TRBJ1-1; 11 bases agree with TRBD1. There are 15 residues in the CDR3. The germline CDR1 and CDR2 sequences are SGHNT and YENEEA. V shed 5 bases and J 4 bases; nucleotides not matched to a gene: 6. CDR3 region: CASSLGQGGTTEAFF. The DNA for the CDR3 is TGTGCCAGCAGCCTGGGACAGGGGGGGACCACTGAAGCTTTCTTT.

The CDR3 region has the DNA TGTGCCAGCAGTTTATGGCAGGGGGCCGGGTATGGCTATGGCTACACCTTC. Protein: CASSLWQGAGYGYGYTF. The chain links TRBV28 to TRBJ1-2; 8 bases agree with TRBD1. V was clipped by 0 bases and J by 4 bases; unmatched bases: 10. Germline V gene data show CDR1 as MDHEN and CDR2 as SYDVKM. The CDR3 contains 17 residues.

V usage is TRBV4-2 and J usage is TRBJ2-3, with a tentative D call TRBD2 (5 bases). V lost 3 bases to trimming and J lost 0 bases, with 13 bases between them. This CDR3 has 16 residues. Germline V gene lookup returns CDR1 LGHNA and CDR2 YNFKEQ. The CDR3 here is CASSQNGLTSTDTQYF. CDR3 DNA: TGTGCCAGCAGCCAGAATGGACTGACGAGCACAGATACGCAGTATTTT.

This chain connects TRBV2 to TRBJ1-1; maybe TRBD1 (6 bases). The germline V and J ends were trimmed by 7 bases and 4 bases, with 16 bases remaining between them. Germline values: CDR1 SNHLY, CDR2 FYNNEI. CDR3 length: 14 amino acids. The CDR3 DNA sequence: TGTGCCAGCACCCAAGGACAGTGGGCCACTGAAGCTTTCTTT. It specifies CASTQGQWATEAFF.

A word on this clone: Other DNA sequences within the sample encode an identical CDR3. This rearrangement joins TRBV28 to TRBJ2-5, with 8 bases identical to TRBD2. Germline assignment: CDR1 MDHEN and CDR2 SYDVKM. The CDR3 extends over 15 amino acids. J was trimmed by 4 bases and V by 5 bases; bases with no gene match: 9. The CDR3 sequence is CASSPRGGAGETQYF. The CDR3 coding sequence is TGTGCCAGCAGTCCTCGGGGGGGCGCTGGAGAGACCCAGTACTTC.

This chain links TRBV9 with TRBJ2-7, with D possibly matching TRBD2 (5 bases). V lost 3 bases and J 1 base, leaving 14 bases between the germline ends. Germline V gives CDR1 SGDLS, CDR2 YYNGEE. The CDR3 has 15 amino acids. CDR3 sequence reads: CASSADGAVSYEQYF. For the CDR3, the DNA is TGTGCCAGCAGCGCCGACGGAGCGGTGTCCTACGAGCAGTACTTC.

The J gene is TRBJ1-2, the V gene TRBV28; TRBD1 aligns across 7 bases. J lost 4 bases, V lost 3 bases, and 5 bases had no gene match. There are 14 residues in the CDR3. CDR1 and CDR2 from the germline V gene are MDHEN and SYDVKM. CDR3 sequence: CASSLAGTAYGYTF. Here the CDR3 DNA reads TGTGCCAGCAGTTTGGCCGGGACAGCCTATGGCTACACCTTC.

The rearrangement joins TRBV6-2 or TRBV6-3 to TRBJ2-5, with D possibly TRBD2 on 6 matching bases. Per germline, CDR1 MNHEY and CDR2 SVGEGT. Trimming shortened V by 5 bases and J by 1 base, and 20 bases separated the two germline ends. The CDR3 has 17 residues. The CDR3 DNA reads as TGTGCCAGCAGTCTGTGGAGGGTTACGTCGGCCCAAGAGACCCAGTACTTC. It yields the protein CASSLWRVTSAQETQYF.